Presented here are 26 T cell receptor beta chains from one specimen sequenced in a study of blood T cell repertoires in COVID-19 (dated by TCRdb to the early 2020s). The library was generated by the immunoSEQ multiplex PCR assay. The table comes from immuneACCESS by way of TCRdb, which keeps in-frame sequences with V and J called. Part of the clones is missing from these tables; in studies checked, under half for an unresolved V gene and the rest for unknown reasons. Recorded for this sample are just over 65,000 clones; more than 80% of them occurred a single time. The ten most abundant clones make up about 8.1% of the sample. What was sequenced was peripheral blood. The receptor source for this set is a man under 40 with acute or convalescent COVID-19.

This chain uses TRBV9 with TRBJ2-2; no firm D call. Trimming cost V 1 base and J 2 bases, with 21 bases left between them. The CDR3 is 19 amino acids. Per germline, CDR1 SGDLS and CDR2 YYNGEE. The CDR3 loop is CASSVSPSRNHLNTGELFF. Written as DNA, the CDR3 is TGTGCCAGCAGCGTATCCCCATCGCGGAACCACCTTAACACCGGGGAGCTGTTTTTT.

This chain connects TRBV18 to TRBJ1-4, with TRBD1 as a possible D gene (6 bases). The CDR3 sequence is 13 residues long. The V end lost 6 bases, the J end lost 6 bases, and 11 bases lay between the germline ends. The germline CDR1 and CDR2 sequences are KGHSH and LQKENI. The CDR3: CASSTGLDEKLFF. The CDR3 nucleotides are TGTGCCAGCTCTACAGGGTTAGATGAAAAACTGTTTTTT.

CDR3 nucleotide sequence: TGTGCCAGCAGTGAACTGGGCCGTGTGACCGGGGAGCTGTTTTTT. Protein product: CASSELGRVTGELFF. The rearrangement joins TRBV6-1 to TRBJ2-2, with D unclear. Germline CDR1 reads MNHNS; CDR2 reads SASEGT. Trimming pared 2 bases from V and 5 bases from J, leaving 12 bases between. This CDR3 has 15 residues.

The chain joins TRBV28 to TRBJ2-3; TRBD2 is a possible D gene (6 bases). Germline V CDR1 and CDR2: MDHEN, SYDVKM. This CDR3 has 15 amino acids. The V gene lost 8 bases and the J gene lost 5 bases, with 20 bases spanning the gap. Written as DNA, the CDR3 is TGTGCCAGCGGGTCAAGAAGGGAGGCTCAAGATACGCAGTATTTT. Its protein is CASGSRREAQDTQYF.

This chain links TRBV10-1 with TRBJ1-2; 7 nucleotides match TRBD1. Germline assignment: CDR1 WNHNN and CDR2 SYGVQD (reference sequence). This CDR3 has 14 amino acids. Trimming at V came to 8 bases and at J to 9 bases, leaving 15 bases not matched to a gene. The CDR3 region has the DNA TGCGCCAGCCGGGAAGGGGGCAGGGCCCTTTGCTACACCTTC. Translated: CASREGGRALCYTF.

The chain carries TRBV7-2 and TRBJ1-2, with a possible D match to TRBD1 (6 bases). Looked up from germline, CDR1 is SGHTA and CDR2 is FQGNSA. V lost 5 bases and J lost 4, with 11 bases in between. The CDR3 has 13 amino acids. The CDR3 is CASSLGTLYGYTF. The CDR3 DNA reads as TGTGCCAGCAGCCTAGGGACACTCTATGGCTACACCTTC.

The chain is built from TRBV18 and TRBJ1-4; 11 bases line up with TRBD1. This CDR3 is built from 14 residues. The junction had 3 bases not matched to a gene; V was cut back by 5 bases and J by 7 bases. CDR1 and CDR2 from the germline V gene are KGHSH and LQKENI. The CDR3 sequence is CASSAGTGGEKLFF. CDR3 coding DNA: TGTGCCAGCTCAGCCGGGACAGGGGGTGAAAAACTGTTTTTT.

V gene TRBV6-4 combines with J gene TRBJ2-7, with D tentatively TRBD2 (6 bases). Trimming pared 0 bases from V and 5 bases from J, leaving 17 bases between. The CDR3 loop spans 16 amino acids. CDR1 is MRHNA, CDR2 SNTAGT, per germline. CDR3 nucleotide sequence: TGTGCCAGCAGTGACTCTCAATCACGGGGGAGGAACGAGCAGTACTTC. It yields the protein CASSDSQSRGRNEQYF.

The CDR3 is CASSDGTSARTGELFF. The CDR3 DNA is TGTGCCAGCAGTGATGGAACTAGCGCCCGCACCGGGGAGCTGTTTTTT. The chain recombines TRBV2 with TRBJ2-2, with 7 nucleotides matching TRBD2. The CDR3 is 16 amino acids. CDR1 is SNHLY, CDR2 FYNNEI, per germline. J gave up 4 bases and V 3 bases, and 8 bases lay outside the gene matches.

Here the CDR3 DNA reads TGTGCCAGCAGCTTACCAGCGGGATCATACACAGATACGCAGTATTTT. Translating it yields CASSLPAGSYTDTQYF. The chain joins TRBV7-3 to TRBJ2-3; 7 bases match TRBD2. V lost 2 bases and J lost 2; bases outside the gene matches: 7. CDR3 size: 16 residues. Germline CDR1 SGHTA, CDR2 FQGTGA.

The chain recombines TRBV28 with TRBJ2-3; 7 bases match TRBD1. Per germline, CDR1 MDHEN and CDR2 SYDVKM. The CDR3 spans 16 residues. The J segment lost 0 bases and the V segment lost 9 bases, leaving 12 bases of the junction unmatched. The DNA for the CDR3 is TGTGCCAGTTCGTACTACAGGGGAATTAGCACAGATACGCAGTATTTT. This gives the protein CASSYYRGISTDTQYF.

This chain joins TRBV15 and TRBJ2-2; tentative D call: TRBD2 (5 bases). Trimming pared 1 base from V and 2 bases from J, leaving 11 bases between. Germline-derived CDR1 and CDR2 are LNHNV and YYDKDF (reference sequence). This CDR3 is built from 16 residues. CDR3 nucleotide sequence: TGTGCCACCAGCAGAGCTCGGACTTTAAACACCGGGGAGCTGTTTTTT. It is translated as CATSRARTLNTGELFF.

The V gene is TRBV28, the J gene TRBJ2-2; TRBD2 matches 13 bases. V trimming: 5 bases; J trimming: 0 bases; junction bases outside the gene matches: 6. CDR1 is MDHEN, CDR2 SYDVKM, per germline. The CDR3 has 18 amino acids. The CDR3 sequence: CASSRRTSGRANTGELFF. The CDR3 DNA follows: TGTGCCAGCAGTCGGCGGACTAGCGGGAGAGCGAACACCGGGGAGCTGTTTTTT.

The chain links TRBV7-9 to TRBJ2-2; 7 nucleotides line up with TRBD2. Per germline, CDR1 SEHNR and CDR2 FQNEAQ (reference sequence). The CDR3 length is 15 residues. V gave up 5 bases and J gave up 2 bases; unmatched junction bases: 5. The CDR3 sequence is CASSPGGGNTGELFF. The CDR3 DNA is TGTGCCAGCAGCCCAGGCGGGGGAAACACCGGGGAGCTGTTTTTT.

CDR3 loop: CASSGGQGDNEKLFF. The CDR3 bases are TGTGCCAGCAGTGGAGGACAGGGGGATAATGAAAAACTGTTTTTT. The V and J genes are TRBV6-1 and TRBJ1-4; 10 nucleotides match TRBD1. Looked up from germline, CDR1 is MNHNS and CDR2 is SASEGT. V dropped 4 bases and J dropped 4; count of bases not matched to a gene: 3. CDR3 length: 15 residues.

The chain carries TRBV7-2 and TRBJ2-3; TRBD2 matches at 7 bases. Losses at the gene ends were 2 bases for V and 11 bases for J; bases not matched to a gene: 7. This CDR3 comprises 13 residues. The V gene's germline CDR1 is SGHTA and CDR2 FQGNSA. The CDR3 nucleotides read TGTGCCAGCAGCTTACTGGATAGCGGGCTGCAGTATTTT. It specifies CASSLLDSGLQYF.

This clone was detected once. A junction boundary mismatches the germline segment, possibly from a read error. The DNA of the CDR3 is TGTGCCAGCACTTTAGCGGGGGGTTACAATGAGCAGTTCTTC. It translates to CASTLAGGYNEQFF. The chain combines TRBV27 with TRBJ2-1; 10 nucleotides line up with TRBD2. This CDR3 is 14 amino acids long. Germline CDR1 and CDR2: MNHEY and SMNVEV (reference sequence).

CDR3 protein: CASSNPGQVIYEQYF. As DNA, the CDR3 is TGTGCCAGTAGTAACCCGGGACAGGTCATATACGAGCAGTACTTC. The chain combines TRBV19 with TRBJ2-7; TRBD1 aligns across 8 bases. Germline trimming cut 4 bases from V and 4 bases from J; bases unmatched to any gene: 9. Per the germline V gene, CDR1 is LNHDA and CDR2 is SQIVND (reference sequence). The length of the CDR3 is 15 residues.

The chain is built from TRBV4-1 and TRBJ2-2; TRBD2 matches 8 bases. This CDR3 contains 17 residues. Germline V lookup: CDR1 MGHRA, CDR2 YSYEKL. Trimming at V came to 2 bases and at J to 5 bases, leaving 10 bases not matched to a gene. CDR3 amino acids: CASSQRGAGVGTGELFF. The CDR3 region has the DNA TGCGCCAGCAGCCAAAGAGGAGCGGGAGTTGGGACCGGGGAGCTGTTTTTT.

This sequence joins TRBV5-6 and TRBJ1-4, with 9 bases identical to TRBD1. This CDR3 contains 15 residues. Trimming removed 4 bases from V and 8 bases from J; junction bases left unmatched: 9. Germline V lookup: CDR1 SGHDT, CDR2 YYEEEE. As DNA, the CDR3 is TGTGCCAGCAGCCTGCCGGGACAGGGCGCGGAAAAACTGTTTTTT. Translated, it gives CASSLPGQGAEKLFF.

The chain links TRBV27 to TRBJ2-3, with D uncertain. Germline-derived CDR1 and CDR2 are MNHEY and SMNVEV (reference sequence). This CDR3 comprises 13 residues. V lost 11 bases and J 4 bases, leaving 16 bases between the germline ends. The CDR3 loop is CAASRSFADTQYF. In DNA, the CDR3 is TGTGCCGCCTCTAGAAGTTTCGCAGATACGCAGTATTTT.

V gene TRBV28 combines with J gene TRBJ2-2; 13 bases line up with TRBD2. Germline loops: CDR1 MDHEN, CDR2 SYDVKM. The CDR3 runs 17 residues. The J segment lost 0 bases and the V segment lost 3 bases, leaving 1 base of the junction unmatched. CDR3 DNA: TGTGCCAGCAGTTTGACTAGCGGGAGGACGAACACCGGGGAGCTGTTTTTT. Amino acids: CASSLTSGRTNTGELFF. Filled out from reference TRBV28 and TRBJ2-2, the complete variable domain reads DVKVTQSSRYLVKRTGEKVFLECVQDMDHENMFWYRQDPGLGLRLIYFSYDVKMKEKGDIPEGYSVSREKKERFSLILESASTNQTSMYLCASSLTSGRTNTGELFFGEGSRLTVL.

The CDR3: CASSFWRDRRETQYF. CDR3 nucleotide sequence: TGTGCCAGCAGCTTTTGGCGGGATCGAAGGGAGACCCAGTACTTC. The chain combines TRBV7-9 with TRBJ2-5; a weak D match, TRBD2 (6 bases). Germline assignment: CDR1 SEHNR and CDR2 FQNEAQ (reference sequence). Trimming took 3 bases from V and 5 from J, leaving 16 bases between them. The CDR3 has 15 residues.

This clone was detected once. The chain combines TRBV9 with TRBJ2-3; D perhaps matches TRBD1 (6 bases). V dropped 2 bases and J dropped 5 bases, with 12 bases sitting between them. The germline V gene has CDR1 SGDLS and CDR2 YYNGEE. The CDR3 sequence is 14 residues long. CDR3 sequence: CASSVVGAGDTQYF. CDR3 DNA sequence: TGTGCCAGCAGCGTGGTGGGGGCTGGAGATACGCAGTATTTT.

The genes are TRBV6-2 or TRBV6-3 and TRBJ2-7; possible D gene TRBD1, 5 bases. CDR3 length: 12 amino acids. V lost 5 bases and J 4 bases, leaving 9 bases between the germline ends. Germline V CDR1 and CDR2: MNHEY, SVGEGT. DNA for the CDR3: TGTGCCAGCAGTCCCGACAGATACGAGCAGTACTTC. Its protein product is CASSPDRYEQYF.

This chain connects TRBV6-5 to TRBJ2-3, with TRBD1 matching over 9 bases. The junction had 4 bases not matched to a gene; V was cut back by 7 bases and J by 2 bases. The CDR3 spans 14 residues. Per germline, CDR1 MNHEY and CDR2 SVGAGI. The CDR3 DNA reads TGTGCCAGCAAAGACAGGGGGGTCACAGATACGCAGTATTTT. It yields the protein CASKDRGVTDTQYF.